The source of this T cell receptor beta chain is a study of a mutant IDH1 vaccine in newly diagnosed glioma. Overall study context: With temozolomide cycles, or 4-6 weeks after radiotherapy alone, vaccination was started.

Clones were sequenced by immunoSEQ multiplex PCR, and TCRdb holds only the in-frame ones, with some missing. The table includes around 50,000 clones, less than 65% detected once. This sample's time point: week 47, end of study. What each vaccine dose contained was 300 ug of mutant IDH1 20-mer peptide, accompanied by topical imiquimod. Each astrocytoma in the donors was new, WHO grade 3 or 4, IDH1-mutant and ATRX-lost. For this clone: Its antigen is not identified.

Per the germline V gene, CDR1 is MNHEY and CDR2 is SVGAGI. V lost 0 bases and J lost 1, with 9 bases in between. This CDR3 contains 16 residues. The chain is built from TRBV6-5 and TRBJ2-2; D gene unclear. The starting material was peripheral blood mononuclear cells (PBMCs), obtained from a glioma patient whose treatment included an IDH1 peptide vaccine. The sequence derives from a man aged 35 to 55 with glioma. Some clones in this sample may be carry-over from other donors' samples. Here the CDR3 DNA reads TGTGCCAGCAGTTACTCGATTTGGCTGAACACCGGGGAGCTGTTTTTT. Protein product: CASSYSIWLNTGELFF.